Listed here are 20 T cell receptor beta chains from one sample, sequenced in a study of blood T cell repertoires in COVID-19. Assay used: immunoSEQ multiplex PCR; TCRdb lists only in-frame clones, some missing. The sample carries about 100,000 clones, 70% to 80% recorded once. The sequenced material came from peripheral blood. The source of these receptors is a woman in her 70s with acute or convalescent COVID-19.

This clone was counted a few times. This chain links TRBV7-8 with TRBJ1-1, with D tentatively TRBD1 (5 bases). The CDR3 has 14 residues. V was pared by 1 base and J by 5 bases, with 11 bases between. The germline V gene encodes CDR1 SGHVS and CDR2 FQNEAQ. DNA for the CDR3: TGTGCCAGCAGCTTAGTGCAGGGTTGGACTGAAGCTTTCTTT. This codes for CASSLVQGWTEAFF.

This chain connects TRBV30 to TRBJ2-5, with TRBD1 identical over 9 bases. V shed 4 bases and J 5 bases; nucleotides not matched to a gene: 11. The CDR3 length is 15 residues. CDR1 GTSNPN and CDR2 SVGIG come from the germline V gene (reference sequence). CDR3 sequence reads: CAWTRDRATGETQYF. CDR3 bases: TGTGCCTGGACTAGGGACAGGGCAACTGGGGAGACCCAGTACTTC. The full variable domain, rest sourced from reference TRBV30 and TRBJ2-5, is SQTIHQWPATLVQPVGSPLSLECTVEGTSNPNLYWYRQAAGRGLQLLFYSVGIGQISSEVPQNLSASRPQDRQFILSSKKLLLSDSGFYLCAWTRDRATGETQYFGPGTRLLVL.

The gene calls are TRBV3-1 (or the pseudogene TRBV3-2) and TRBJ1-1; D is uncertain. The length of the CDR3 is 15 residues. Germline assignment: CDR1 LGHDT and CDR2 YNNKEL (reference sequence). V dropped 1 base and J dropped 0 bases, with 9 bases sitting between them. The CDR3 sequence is CASSQALSVNTEAFF. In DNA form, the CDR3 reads TGTGCCAGCAGCCAAGCTCTTTCAGTGAACACTGAAGCTTTCTTT.

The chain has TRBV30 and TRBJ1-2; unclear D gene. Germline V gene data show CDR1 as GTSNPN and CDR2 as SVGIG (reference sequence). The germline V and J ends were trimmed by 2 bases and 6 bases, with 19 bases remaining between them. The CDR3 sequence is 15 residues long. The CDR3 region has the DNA TGTGCCTGGAGTTCCCGGGTGGGAGGGTCTGATGGCTACACCTTC. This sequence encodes CAWSSRVGGSDGYTF.

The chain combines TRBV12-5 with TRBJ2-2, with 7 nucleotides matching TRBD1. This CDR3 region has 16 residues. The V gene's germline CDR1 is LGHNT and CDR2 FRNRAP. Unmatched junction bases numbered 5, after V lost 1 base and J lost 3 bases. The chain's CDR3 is CASGLGQGTYTGELFF. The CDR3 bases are TGTGCTAGTGGTTTGGGACAGGGTACCTACACCGGGGAGCTGTTTTTT.

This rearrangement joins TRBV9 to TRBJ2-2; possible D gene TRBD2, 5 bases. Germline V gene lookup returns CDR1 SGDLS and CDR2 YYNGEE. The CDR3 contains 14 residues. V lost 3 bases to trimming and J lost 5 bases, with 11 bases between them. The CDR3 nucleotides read TGTGCCAGCAGCGCAATGCGGAGGACCGGGGAGCTGTTTTTT. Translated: CASSAMRRTGELFF.

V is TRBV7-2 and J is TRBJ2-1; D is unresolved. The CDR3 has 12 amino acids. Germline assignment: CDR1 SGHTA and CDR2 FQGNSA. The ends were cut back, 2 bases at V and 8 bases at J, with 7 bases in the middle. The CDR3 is CASSLFADEQFF. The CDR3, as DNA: TGTGCCAGCAGCTTATTCGCAGATGAGCAGTTCTTC.

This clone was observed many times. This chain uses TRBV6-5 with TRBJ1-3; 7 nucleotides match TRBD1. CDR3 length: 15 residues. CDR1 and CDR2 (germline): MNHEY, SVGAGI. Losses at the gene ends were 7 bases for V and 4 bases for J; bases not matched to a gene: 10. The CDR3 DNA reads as TGTGCCAGCACCCCCCGGCCAGGGGGAGGAAACACCATATATTTT. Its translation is CASTPRPGGGNTIYF.

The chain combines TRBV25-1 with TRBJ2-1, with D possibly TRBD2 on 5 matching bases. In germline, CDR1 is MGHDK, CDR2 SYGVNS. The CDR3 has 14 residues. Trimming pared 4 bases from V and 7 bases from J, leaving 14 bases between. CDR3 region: CASSVSGIRNEQFF. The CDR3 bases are TGTGCCAGCAGTGTATCCGGGATCCGAAATGAGCAGTTCTTC.

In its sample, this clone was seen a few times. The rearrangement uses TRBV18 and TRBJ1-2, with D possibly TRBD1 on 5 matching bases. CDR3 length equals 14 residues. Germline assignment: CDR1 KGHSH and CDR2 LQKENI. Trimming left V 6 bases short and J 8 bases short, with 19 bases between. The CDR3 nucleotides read TGTGCCAGCTCGCCCGGGACGGAGGGAGGCGGCTACACCTTC. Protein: CASSPGTEGGGYTF.

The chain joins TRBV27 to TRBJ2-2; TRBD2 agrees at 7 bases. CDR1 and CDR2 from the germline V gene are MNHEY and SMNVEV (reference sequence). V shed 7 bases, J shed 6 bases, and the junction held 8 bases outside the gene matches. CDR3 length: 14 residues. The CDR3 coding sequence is TGTGCCAGCACCATGGGAGGGTACGCCGGGGAGCTGTTTTTT. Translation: CASTMGGYAGELFF.

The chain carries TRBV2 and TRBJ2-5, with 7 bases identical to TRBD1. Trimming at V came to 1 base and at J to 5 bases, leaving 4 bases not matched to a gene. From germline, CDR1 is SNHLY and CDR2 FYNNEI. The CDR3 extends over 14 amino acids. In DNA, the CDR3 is TGTGCCAGCAGTGAAGAGGGGGCAGGGGAGACCCAGTACTTC. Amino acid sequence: CASSEEGAGETQYF.

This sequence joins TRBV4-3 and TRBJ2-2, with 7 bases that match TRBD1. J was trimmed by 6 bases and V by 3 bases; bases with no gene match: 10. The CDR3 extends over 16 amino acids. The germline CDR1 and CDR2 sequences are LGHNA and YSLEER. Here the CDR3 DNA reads TGCGCCAGCAGCCAGGCCGTTTTCCAGGGGGCCGGGGAGCTGTTTTTT. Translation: CASSQAVFQGAGELFF.

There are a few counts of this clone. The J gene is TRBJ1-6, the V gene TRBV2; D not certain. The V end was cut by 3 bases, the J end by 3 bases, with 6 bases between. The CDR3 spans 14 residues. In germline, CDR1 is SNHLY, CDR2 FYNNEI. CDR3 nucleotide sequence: TGTGCCAGCAGTGACCGGGACTATAATTCACCCCTCCACTTT. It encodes CASSDRDYNSPLHF.

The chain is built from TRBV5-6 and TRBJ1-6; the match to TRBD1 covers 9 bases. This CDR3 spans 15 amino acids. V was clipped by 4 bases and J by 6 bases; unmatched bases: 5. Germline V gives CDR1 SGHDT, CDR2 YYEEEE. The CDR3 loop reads CASSGRTGANSPLHF. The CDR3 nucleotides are TGTGCCAGCAGCGGTCGGACAGGGGCTAATTCACCCCTCCACTTT.

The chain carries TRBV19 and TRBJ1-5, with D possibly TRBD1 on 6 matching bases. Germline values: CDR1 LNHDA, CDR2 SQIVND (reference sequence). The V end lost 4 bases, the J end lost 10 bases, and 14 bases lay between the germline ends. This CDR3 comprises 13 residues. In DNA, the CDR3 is TGTGCCAGTAGTAAGAATCCAGGGGACCCCCAGCATTTT. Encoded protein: CASSKNPGDPQHF. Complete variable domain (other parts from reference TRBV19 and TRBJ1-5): DGGITQSPKYLFRKEGQNVTLSCEQNLNHDAMYWYRQDPGQGLRLIYYSQIVNDFQKGDIAEGYSVSREKKESFPLTVTSAQKNPTAFYLCASSKNPGDPQHFGDGTRLSIL.

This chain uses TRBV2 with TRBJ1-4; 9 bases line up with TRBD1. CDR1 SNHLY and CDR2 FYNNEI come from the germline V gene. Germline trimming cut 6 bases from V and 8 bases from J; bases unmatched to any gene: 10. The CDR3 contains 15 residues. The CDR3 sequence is CASRNPGQGREKLFF. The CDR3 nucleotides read TGTGCCAGCAGGAATCCGGGACAGGGAAGAGAAAAACTGTTTTTT.

The CDR3 coding sequence is TGTGCCAGCTCACCAACTTTGGGGCAGGAGGGGAACACTGAAGCTTTCTTT. Translating it yields CASSPTLGQEGNTEAFF. The V and J genes are TRBV18 and TRBJ1-1; possibly TRBD1 for D (5 bases). The length of the CDR3 is 17 residues. Germline V lookup: CDR1 KGHSH, CDR2 LQKENI. V gave up 2 bases and J gave up 1 base, with 17 bases separating them. The full variable domain, with the rest looked up from reference TRBV18 and TRBJ1-1, is NAGVMQNPRHLVRRRGQEARLRCSPMKGHSHVYWYRQLPEEGLKFMVYLQKENIIDESGMPKERFSAEFPKEGPSILRIQQVVRGDSAAYFCASSPTLGQEGNTEAFFGQGTRLTVV.

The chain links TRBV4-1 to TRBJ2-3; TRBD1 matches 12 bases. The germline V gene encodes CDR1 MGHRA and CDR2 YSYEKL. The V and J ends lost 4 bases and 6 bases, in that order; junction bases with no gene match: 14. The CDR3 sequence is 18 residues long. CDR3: CASSPKGQGAGYSDTQYF. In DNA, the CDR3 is TGCGCCAGCAGCCCGAAGGGACAGGGGGCTGGGTATAGCGATACGCAGTATTTT.

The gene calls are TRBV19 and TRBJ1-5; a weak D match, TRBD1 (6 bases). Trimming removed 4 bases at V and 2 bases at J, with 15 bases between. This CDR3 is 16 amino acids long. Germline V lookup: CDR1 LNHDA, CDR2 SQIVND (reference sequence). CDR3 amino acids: CASSTASRGGNQPQHF. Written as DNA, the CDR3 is TGTGCCAGTAGTACTGCCTCCAGGGGTGGCAATCAGCCCCAGCATTTT.